The sequence of this TCR beta chain was determined in a study of blood T cell repertoires in COVID-19. Assay used: immunoSEQ multiplex PCR; TCRdb lists only in-frame clones, some missing. The sample contains over 250,000 clones, 83% of which appear only once. In this sample, this clone turned up once. The CDR3 is 16 amino acids. Germline V gene data show CDR1 as MNHEY and CDR2 as SMNVEV (reference sequence). Trimming removed 5 bases from V and 2 bases from J; junction bases left unmatched: 9. The V call is TRBV27, the J call TRBJ2-7; 10 positions agree with TRBD2. Sequencing was performed on peripheral blood. The sequence came from a woman aged 50 to 60 who had recovered from COVID-19. The CDR3 DNA follows: TGTGCCAGCAGTCCCTCAGCGGGAGGGAAACCCTACGAGCAGTACTTC. This sequence encodes CASSPSAGGKPYEQYF.